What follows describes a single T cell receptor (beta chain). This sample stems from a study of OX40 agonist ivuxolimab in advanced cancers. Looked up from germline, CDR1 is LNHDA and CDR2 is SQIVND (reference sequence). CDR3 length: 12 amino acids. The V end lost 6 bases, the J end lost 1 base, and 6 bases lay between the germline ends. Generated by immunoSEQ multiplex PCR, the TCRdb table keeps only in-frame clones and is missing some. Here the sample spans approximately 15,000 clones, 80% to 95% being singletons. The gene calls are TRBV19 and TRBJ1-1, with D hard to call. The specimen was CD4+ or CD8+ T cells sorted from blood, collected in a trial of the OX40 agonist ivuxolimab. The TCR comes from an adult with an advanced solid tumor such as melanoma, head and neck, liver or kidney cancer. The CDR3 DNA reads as TGTGCCAGTAGAAAGCAGAACACTGAAGCTTTCTTT. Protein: CASRKQNTEAFF.